Listed below are T cell receptor beta chains from one sample, sequenced in a study of blood T cell repertoires in COVID-19. The assay was immunoSEQ multiplex PCR, and TCRdb's table has in-frame clones only and misses some. Seen here are around 700,000 clones, 80% to 90% observed once, and the top ten hold about 0.24%. Sequenced sample: peripheral blood. Receptor source: a woman between 18 and 29 years old with acute or convalescent COVID-19. The CDR3 runs from the conserved cysteine through the conserved F or W. A D gene is named only where the DNA matches it firmly. Not all rows give a size; the values are once, few, many and, for expanded clones, a class.

cdr3_length clone_size d_call j_call v_call cdr3_nt cdr3_aa
13 - - TRBJ2-5 TRBV27 TGTGCCAGCAGTACTACAGGAGGGGAGACCCAGTACTTC CASSTTGGETQYF
16 - - TRBJ2-6 TRBV15 TGTGCCACCAGCAGAGATGAGAGCTCTGGGGCCAACGTCCTGACTTTC CATSRDESSGANVLTF
14 - - TRBJ2-7 TRBV3-1/TRBV3-2 TGTGCCAGATCAGGGGAGCGGGGAATCTACGAGCAGTACTTC CARSGERGIYEQYF
14 - TRBD1 TRBJ2-7 TRBV5-6 TGTGCCAGCAGCGCCGGGACAGGGGGCTACGAGCAGTACTTC CASSAGTGGYEQYF
14 - - TRBJ1-6 TRBV30 TGTGCCTGGACTGGAGGCTCCTATAATTCACCCCTCCACTTT CAWTGGSYNSPLHF
17 once TRBD1 TRBJ1-4 TRBV5-5 TGTGCCAGCAGCTCAGGGGGCCCTAGGTGGACTAATGAAAAACTGTTTTTT CASSSGGPRWTNEKLFF
16 - - TRBJ1-3 TRBV29-1 TGCAGCGTTGAAGATCCTGGGGCACCCTCTGGAAACACCATATATTTT CSVEDPGAPSGNTIYF
15 - TRBD1 TRBJ2-3 TRBV5-1 TGCGCCAGTGCACGCGACAGGGATAGCACAGATACGCAGTATTTT CASARDRDSTDTQYF
18 - - TRBJ2-3 TRBV3-1/TRBV3-2 TGTGCCAGCAGCCAAGTATCGCTGGGCCCCCCGAGGGCAGATACGCAGTATTTT CASSQVSLGPPRADTQYF
16 - TRBD1 TRBJ1-3 TRBV4-1 TGCGCCAGCAGCCAGATCACAGGACAGGCTGGAAACACCATATATTTT CASSQITGQAGNTIYF
12 - TRBD1 TRBJ1-1 TRBV29-1 TGCAGCGTTGGACAGGGTCACACTGAAGCTTTCTTT CSVGQGHTEAFF
13 once TRBD2 TRBJ2-7 TRBV9 TGTGCCAGCAGCGTCTCTAGCGGGGACTTCCTGTACTTC CASSVSSGDFLYF
18 - TRBD2 TRBJ2-5 TRBV5-1 TGCGCCAGCAGTCGAACACGGGGGACTAGCGGGTTCCAAGAGACCCAGTACTTC CASSRTRGTSGFQETQYF
15 - - TRBJ1-2 TRBV11-2 TGTGCCAGCAGCTCACTGACAGGCGGAGACTATGGCTACACCTTC CASSSLTGGDYGYTF
14 - TRBD1 TRBJ1-1 TRBV9 TGTGCCAGCAGCGACTCGACAGGGGCCACTGAAGCTTTCTTT CASSDSTGATEAFF
14 - TRBD1 TRBJ1-1 TRBV18 TGTGCCAGCTCACGGACCAGGGGGGCCACTGAAGCTTTCTTT CASSRTRGATEAFF
14 once TRBD1 TRBJ2-1 TRBV9 TGTGCCAGCAGCGTCATGGGACAGCTCAATGAGCAGTTCTTC CASSVMGQLNEQFF
15 once TRBD1 TRBJ2-7 TRBV30 TGTGCCTGGAGCTTAAAAAGGACAGGCTCCTACGAGCAGTACTTC CAWSLKRTGSYEQYF
12 - - TRBJ2-3 TRBV6-4 TGTGCCACCGGGGAATCGGAAGATACGCAGTATTTT CATGESEDTQYF
13 - - TRBJ2-2 TRBV10-3 TGTGCCATCAGGGAGGCGGGCACCGGGGAGCTGTTTTTT CAIREAGTGELFF
18 - TRBD1 TRBJ1-3 TRBV12-5 TGTGCTAGTGGTTTCCTCCTTGAAACAGGGGGAAACGGAAACACCATATATTTT CASGFLLETGGNGNTIYF
14 - - TRBJ2-2 TRBV2 TGTGCCAGCATTTGGAGAGATAACACCGGGGAGCTGTTTTTT CASIWRDNTGELFF
13 - - TRBJ1-2 TRBV7-2 TGTGCCAGCAGCCCGGACAGTTCCTATGGCTACACCTTC CASSPDSSYGYTF
13 - TRBD1 TRBJ1-3 TRBV12-3/TRBV12-4 TGTGCCAGCAAGTGGACAGGGGGAAACACCATATATTTT CASKWTGGNTIYF
19 - - TRBJ2-7 TRBV1 TGCACCAGCAGCCAAGTCCCATTTACGTCCAGCGGGAGTTCCTACGAGCAGTACTTC CTSSQVPFTSSGSSYEQYF
14 - - TRBJ1-2 TRBV19 TGTGCCAGTAGTATCCCAGGGTCAATTTATGGCTACACCTTC CASSIPGSIYGYTF
15 - - TRBJ2-1 TRBV9 TGTGCCAGCAGCGTACGACCAGGCCTGGGCAATGAGCAGTTCTTC CASSVRPGLGNEQFF
15 few TRBD1 TRBJ1-3 TRBV6-5 TGTGCCAGCAGACCCGACAGGGGAGTTGCAAACACCATATATTTT CASRPDRGVANTIYF
16 - - TRBJ1-3 TRBV9 TGTGCCAGCAGCCCTCGGGATACCGGCTCTGGAAACACCATATATTTT CASSPRDTGSGNTIYF
13 - - TRBJ1-5 TRBV4-1 TGCGCCAGCAGCCAAGTACGGGGTCAGCCCCAGCATTTT CASSQVRGQPQHF
15 many TRBD1 TRBJ1-5 TRBV7-9 TGTGCCAGCAGCCCCCCGGGACAGATCCATCAGCCCCAGCATTTT CASSPPGQIHQPQHF
15 once - TRBJ2-1 TRBV5-1 TGCGCCAGCAGCTTGGGTACTGCCTCCTACAATGAGCAGTTCTTC CASSLGTASYNEQFF
15 - TRBD2 TRBJ2-2 TRBV9 TGTGCCAGCAGCGTTAGCGGGGGGGCGGTCGGGGAGCTGTTTTTT CASSVSGGAVGELFF
14 - TRBD1 TRBJ1-2 TRBV18 TGTGCCAGCTCATTCGGACAGGAAAACTATGGCTACACCTTC CASSFGQENYGYTF
14 - TRBD2 TRBJ2-1 TRBV30 TGTGCCTGGACCGCGGGACTAGTAAACAATGAGCAGTTCTTC CAWTAGLVNNEQFF
12 few - TRBJ2-7 TRBV7-2 TGTGCCAGCAGCTTCATCTCCTACGAGCAGTACTTC CASSFISYEQYF
18 - TRBD1 TRBJ2-2 TRBV7-3 TGTGCCAGCAGCTCGGCCGGGACAGGGAGTACGGGCACCGGGGAGCTGTTTTTT CASSSAGTGSTGTGELFF
17 - - TRBJ2-1 TRBV9 TGTGCCAGCAGCGCCACCCCCGTTAGGGGCGCAGCAAATGAGCAGTTCTTC CASSATPVRGAANEQFF
14 - - TRBJ1-5 TRBV19 TGTGCCAGTAGTGCACAGGTTAGCAATCAGCCCCAGCATTTT CASSAQVSNQPQHF
15 - - TRBJ1-5 TRBV19 TGTGCCAGTAGTATTAGCAGCGGGACCAATCAGCCCCAGCATTTT CASSISSGTNQPQHF
13 - - TRBJ1-3 TRBV6-6 TGTGCCAGCGGGAGGTACTCTGGAAACACCATATATTTT CASGRYSGNTIYF
16 few TRBD1 TRBJ1-2 TRBV5-4 TGTGCCAGCAGCTTGGAACCGGGACAGAGGAACTATGGCTACACCTTC CASSLEPGQRNYGYTF
16 - - TRBJ2-2 TRBV5-1 TGCGCCAGCAGCTTGGCCTTGGCGGGGAACACCGGGGAGCTGTTTTTT CASSLALAGNTGELFF
16 - - TRBJ2-7 TRBV24-1 TGTGCCACCAGTGACTCCAAGTTGACTGGTCCGCAGGAGCAGTACTTC CATSDSKLTGPQEQYF
14 - TRBD1 TRBJ1-2 TRBV12-5 TGTGCTAGTGGTTTGGTGGGGACAGGGCTCGGCTACACCTTC CASGLVGTGLGYTF
14 - - TRBJ1-3 TRBV29-1 TGCAGCGTTAGGTTAAAGGGGCCTGGAAACACCATATATTTT CSVRLKGPGNTIYF
13 once TRBD1 TRBJ2-7 TRBV6-6 TGTGCCAGCAGTATACAGGGGGCCAACGAGCAGTACTTC CASSIQGANEQYF
14 - TRBD1 TRBJ2-7 TRBV2 TGTGCCAGCAGGAGCAGGGGGCACTTTTACGAGCAGTACTTC CASRSRGHFYEQYF
14 - TRBD1 TRBJ1-1 TRBV27 TGTGCCAGCAGTTCGTCGACAGGGGGCACTGAAGCTTTCTTT CASSSSTGGTEAFF
14 - TRBD1 TRBJ2-2 TRBV29-1 TGCAGCGTCTCAACAGGGGTTAACACCGGGGAGCTGTTTTTT CSVSTGVNTGELFF
16 - TRBD1 TRBJ1-1 TRBV5-5 TGTGCCAGCAGCGACCGGACAGGGGTGGGGAACACTGAAGCTTTCTTT CASSDRTGVGNTEAFF
13 - - TRBJ2-1 TRBV30 TGTGCCTGGAGTGATCATACAGGGAATGAGCAGTTCTTC CAWSDHTGNEQFF
18 - TRBD1 TRBJ1-4 TRBV29-1 TGCAGCGTTGACAGATGGGTACAGGGGGCTGCAACTAATGAAAAACTGTTTTTT CSVDRWVQGAATNEKLFF
15 - - TRBJ2-7 TRBV5-4 TGTGCCAGCAGCTTGGTCTCGAGCAGAGGCAACGAGCAGTACTTC CASSLVSSRGNEQYF
16 - TRBD2 TRBJ2-3 TRBV3-1/TRBV3-2 TGTGCCAGCAGCCCCCGCACCGGGGGGGCCCCAGATACGCAGTATTTT CASSPRTGGAPDTQYF